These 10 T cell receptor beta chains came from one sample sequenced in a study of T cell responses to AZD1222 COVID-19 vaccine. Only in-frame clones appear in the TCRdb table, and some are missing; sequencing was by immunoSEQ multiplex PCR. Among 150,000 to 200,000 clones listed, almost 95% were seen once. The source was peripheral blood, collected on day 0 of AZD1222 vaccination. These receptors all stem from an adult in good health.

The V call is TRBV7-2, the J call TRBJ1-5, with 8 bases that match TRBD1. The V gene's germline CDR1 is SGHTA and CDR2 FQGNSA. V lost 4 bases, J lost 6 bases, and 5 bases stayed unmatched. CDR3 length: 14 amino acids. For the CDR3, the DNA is TGTGCCAGCAGCTCCGGACAGGGTTCTCAGCCCCAGCATTTT. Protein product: CASSSGQGSQPQHF.

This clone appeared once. CDR3 nucleotides: TGTGCCACCTTATCAACTTCAGGGACAGGGAAAAACTATGGCTACACCTTC. As protein: CATLSTSGTGKNYGYTF. The chain recombines TRBV18 with TRBJ1-2; 9 bases agree with TRBD1. This CDR3 contains 17 residues. With V trimmed by 10 bases and J by 2 bases, 17 bases remained unmatched. CDR1 is KGHSH and CDR2 is LQKENI in the germline V gene.

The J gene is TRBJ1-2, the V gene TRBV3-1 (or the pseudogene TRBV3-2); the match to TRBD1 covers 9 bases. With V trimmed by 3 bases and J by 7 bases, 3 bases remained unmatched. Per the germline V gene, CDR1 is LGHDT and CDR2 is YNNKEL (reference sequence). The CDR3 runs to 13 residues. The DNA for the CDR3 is TGTGCCAGCAGCCACACAGGGGGCGTTGGCTACACCTTC. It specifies CASSHTGGVGYTF.

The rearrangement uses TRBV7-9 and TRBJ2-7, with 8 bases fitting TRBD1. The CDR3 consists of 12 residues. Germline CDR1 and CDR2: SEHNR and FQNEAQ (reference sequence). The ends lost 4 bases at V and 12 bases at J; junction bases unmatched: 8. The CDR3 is CASSYQGQGVYF. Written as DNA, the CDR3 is TGTGCCAGCAGCTACCAAGGACAGGGAGTGTACTTC. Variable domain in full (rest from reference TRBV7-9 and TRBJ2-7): DTGVSQNPRHKITKRGQNVTFRCDPISEHNRLYWYRQTLGQGPEFLTYFQNEAQLEKSRLLSDRFSAERPKGSFSTLEIQRTEQGDSAMYLCASSYQGQGVYFGPGTRLTVT.

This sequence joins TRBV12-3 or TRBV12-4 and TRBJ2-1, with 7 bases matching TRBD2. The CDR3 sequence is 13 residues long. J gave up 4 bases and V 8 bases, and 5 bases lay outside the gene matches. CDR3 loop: CASGWEGYNEQFF. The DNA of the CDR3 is TGTGCCAGCGGGTGGGAGGGGTACAATGAGCAGTTCTTC.

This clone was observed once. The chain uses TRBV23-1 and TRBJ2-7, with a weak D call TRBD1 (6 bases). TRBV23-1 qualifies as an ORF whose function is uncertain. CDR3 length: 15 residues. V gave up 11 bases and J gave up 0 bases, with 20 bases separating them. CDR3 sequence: CARLAYGQCSYEQYF. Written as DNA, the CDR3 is TGCGCCCGATTGGCCTACGGACAGTGCTCCTACGAGCAGTACTTC.

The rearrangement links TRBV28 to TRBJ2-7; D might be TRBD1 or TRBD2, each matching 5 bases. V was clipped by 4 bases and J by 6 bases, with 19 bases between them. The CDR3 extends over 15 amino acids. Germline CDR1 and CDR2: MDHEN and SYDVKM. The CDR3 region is CASSYAGTTSSEQYF. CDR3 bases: TGTGCCAGCAGTTACGCCGGGACCACCTCGTCCGAGCAGTACTTC.

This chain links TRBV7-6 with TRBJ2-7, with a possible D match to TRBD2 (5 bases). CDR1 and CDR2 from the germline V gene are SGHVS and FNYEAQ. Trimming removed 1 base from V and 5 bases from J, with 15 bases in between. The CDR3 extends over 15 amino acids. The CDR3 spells CASSLEWEMPHEQYF. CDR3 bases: TGTGCCAGCAGCTTAGAGTGGGAGATGCCCCACGAGCAGTACTTC.

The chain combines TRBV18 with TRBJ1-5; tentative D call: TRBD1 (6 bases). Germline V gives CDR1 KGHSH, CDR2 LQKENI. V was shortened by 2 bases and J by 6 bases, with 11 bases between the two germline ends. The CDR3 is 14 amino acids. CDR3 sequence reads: CASSPSGGPQPQHF. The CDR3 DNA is TGTGCCAGCTCACCAAGTGGGGGGCCTCAGCCCCAGCATTTT.

The CDR3 loop reads CASSDPGGEETQYF. The CDR3 DNA is TGTGCCAGTTCAGACCCGGGGGGGGAAGAGACCCAGTACTTC. The chain carries TRBV5-4 and TRBJ2-5; TRBD2 matches at 8 bases. J gave up 3 bases and V 8 bases, and 9 bases lay outside the gene matches. Looked up from germline, CDR1 is SGHNT and CDR2 is YYREEE (reference sequence). This CDR3 has 14 residues.